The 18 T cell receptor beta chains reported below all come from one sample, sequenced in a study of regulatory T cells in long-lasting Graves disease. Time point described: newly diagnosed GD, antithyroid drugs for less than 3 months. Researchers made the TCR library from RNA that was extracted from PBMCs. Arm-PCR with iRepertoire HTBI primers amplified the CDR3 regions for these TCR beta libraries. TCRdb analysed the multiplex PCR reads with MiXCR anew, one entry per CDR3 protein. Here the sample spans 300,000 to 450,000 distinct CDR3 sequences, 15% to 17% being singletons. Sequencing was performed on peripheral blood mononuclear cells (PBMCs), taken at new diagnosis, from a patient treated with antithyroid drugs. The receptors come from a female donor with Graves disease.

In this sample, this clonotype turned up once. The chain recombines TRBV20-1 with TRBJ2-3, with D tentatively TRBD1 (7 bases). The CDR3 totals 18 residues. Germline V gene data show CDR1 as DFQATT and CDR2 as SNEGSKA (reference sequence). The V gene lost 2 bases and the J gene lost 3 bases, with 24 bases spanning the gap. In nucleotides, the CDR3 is TGCAGTGCTAGAAGCACAGGGGTTTCGCGGGACCCAACAGATACGCAGTATTTT. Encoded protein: CSARSTGVSRDPTDTQYF.

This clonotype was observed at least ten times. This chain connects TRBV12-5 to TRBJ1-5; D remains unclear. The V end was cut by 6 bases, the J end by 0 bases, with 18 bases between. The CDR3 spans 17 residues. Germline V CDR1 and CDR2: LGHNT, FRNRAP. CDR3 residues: CASGFSRASDSNQPQHF. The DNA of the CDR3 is TGTGCTAGTGGCTTTTCGCGGGCATCTGATAGCAATCAGCCCCAGCATTTT. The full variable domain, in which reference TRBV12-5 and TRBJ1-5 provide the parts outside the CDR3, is DARVTQTPRHKVTEMGQEVTMRCQPILGHNTVFWYRQTMMQGLELLAYFRNRAPLDDSGMPKDRFSAEMPDATLATLKIQPSEPRDSAVYFCASGFSRASDSNQPQHFGDGTRLSIL.

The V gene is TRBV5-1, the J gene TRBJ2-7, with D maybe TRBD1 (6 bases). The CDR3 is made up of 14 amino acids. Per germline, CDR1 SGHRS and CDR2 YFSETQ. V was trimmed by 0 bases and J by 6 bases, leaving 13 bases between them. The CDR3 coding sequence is TGCGCCAGCAGCTTGGGGGGACAAGCCCCCGAGCAGTACTTC. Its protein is CASSLGGQAPEQYF.

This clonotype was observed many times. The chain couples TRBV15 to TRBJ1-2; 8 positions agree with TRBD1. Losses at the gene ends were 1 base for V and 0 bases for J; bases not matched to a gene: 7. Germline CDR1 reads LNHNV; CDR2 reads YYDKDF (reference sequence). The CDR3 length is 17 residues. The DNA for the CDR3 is TGTGCCACCAGCAGAGGCAGGACAGGGACTACTAACTATGGCTACACCTTC. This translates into CATSRGRTGTTNYGYTF.

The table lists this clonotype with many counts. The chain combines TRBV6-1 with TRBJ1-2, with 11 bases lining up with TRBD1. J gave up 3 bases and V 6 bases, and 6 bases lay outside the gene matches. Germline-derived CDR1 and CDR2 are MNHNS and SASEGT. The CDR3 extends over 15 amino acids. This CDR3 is CASRGTGGKDYGYTF. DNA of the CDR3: TGTGCCAGCAGGGGGACAGGGGGGAAGGACTATGGCTACACCTTC.

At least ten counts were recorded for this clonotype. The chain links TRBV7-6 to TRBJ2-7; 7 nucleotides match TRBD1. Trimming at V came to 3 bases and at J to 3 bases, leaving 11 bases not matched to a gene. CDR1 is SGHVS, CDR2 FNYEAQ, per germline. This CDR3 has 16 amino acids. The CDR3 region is CASSLGDRLRNYEQYF. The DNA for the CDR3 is TGTGCCAGCAGCTTGGGGGACAGACTACGAAACTACGAGCAGTACTTC. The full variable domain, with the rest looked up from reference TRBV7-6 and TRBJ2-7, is GAGVSQSPRYKVTKRGQDVALRCDPISGHVSLYWYRQALGQGPEFLTYFNYEAQQDKSGLPNDRFSAERPEGSISTLTIQRTEQRDSAMYRCASSLGDRLRNYEQYFGPGTRLTVT.

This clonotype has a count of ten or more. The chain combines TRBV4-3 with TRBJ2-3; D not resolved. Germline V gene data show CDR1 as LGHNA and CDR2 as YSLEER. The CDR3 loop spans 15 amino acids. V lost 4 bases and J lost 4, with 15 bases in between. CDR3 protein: CASSPGGVRSDTQYF. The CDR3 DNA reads TGCGCCAGCAGCCCTGGCGGAGTTCGCTCAGATACGCAGTATTTT.

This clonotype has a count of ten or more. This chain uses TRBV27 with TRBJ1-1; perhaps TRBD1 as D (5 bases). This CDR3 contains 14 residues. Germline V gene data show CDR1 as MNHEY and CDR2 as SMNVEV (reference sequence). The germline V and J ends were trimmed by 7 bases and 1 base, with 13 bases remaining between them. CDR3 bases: TGTGCCAGCATTGCCAGGGCGGGGAACACTGAAGCTTTCTTT. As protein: CASIARAGNTEAFF.

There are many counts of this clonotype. The chain's CDR3 is CASSLDREVTEAFF. DNA of the CDR3: TGCGCCAGCAGCTTGGACAGGGAAGTTACTGAAGCTTTCTTT. The V call is TRBV5-1, the J call TRBJ1-1, with D perhaps matching TRBD1 (6 bases). V was clipped by 0 bases and J by 5 bases, with 11 bases between them. CDR3 length equals 14 residues. Germline V CDR1 and CDR2: SGHRS, YFSETQ.

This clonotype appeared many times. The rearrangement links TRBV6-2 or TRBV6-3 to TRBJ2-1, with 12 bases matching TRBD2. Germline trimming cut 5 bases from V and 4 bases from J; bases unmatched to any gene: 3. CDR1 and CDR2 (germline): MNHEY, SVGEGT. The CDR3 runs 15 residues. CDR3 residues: CASSPSGRGYNEQFF. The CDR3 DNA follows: TGTGCCAGCAGTCCTAGCGGGAGGGGATACAATGAGCAGTTCTTC.

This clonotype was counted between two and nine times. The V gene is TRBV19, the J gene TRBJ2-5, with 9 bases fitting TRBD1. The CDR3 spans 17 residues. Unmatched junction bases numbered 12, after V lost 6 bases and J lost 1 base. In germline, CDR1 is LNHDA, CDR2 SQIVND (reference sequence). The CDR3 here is CASSPISADRGQETQYF. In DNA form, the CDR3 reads TGTGCCAGTAGCCCCATCTCAGCGGACAGGGGCCAAGAGACCCAGTACTTC.

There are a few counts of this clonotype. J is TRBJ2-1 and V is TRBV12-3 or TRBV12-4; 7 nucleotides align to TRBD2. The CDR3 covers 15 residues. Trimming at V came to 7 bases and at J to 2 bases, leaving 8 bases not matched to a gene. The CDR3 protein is CASTTGLTPYNEQFF. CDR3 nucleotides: TGTGCCAGCACCACGGGACTAACACCCTACAATGAGCAGTTCTTC.

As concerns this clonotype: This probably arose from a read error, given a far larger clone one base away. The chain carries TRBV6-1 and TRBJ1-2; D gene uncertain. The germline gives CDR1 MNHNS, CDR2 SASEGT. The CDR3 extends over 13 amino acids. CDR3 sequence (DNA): TGTGCCAGCAGTGATAGTGGTGGCTATGGCTACGCCTTC. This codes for CASSDSGGYGYAF.

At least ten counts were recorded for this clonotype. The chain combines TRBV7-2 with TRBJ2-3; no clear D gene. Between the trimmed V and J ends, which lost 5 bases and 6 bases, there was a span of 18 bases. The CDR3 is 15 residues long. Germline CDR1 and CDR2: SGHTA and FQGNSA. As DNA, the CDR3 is TGTGCCAGCAGCCCCTTTGTAACCTCCGCTGATACGCAGTATTTT. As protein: CASSPFVTSADTQYF. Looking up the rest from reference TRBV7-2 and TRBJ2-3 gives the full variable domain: GAGVSQSPSNKVTEKGKDVELRCDPISGHTALYWYRQSLGQGLEFLIYFQGNSAPDKSGLPSDRFSAERTGGSVSTLTIQRTQQEDSAVYLCASSPFVTSADTQYFGPGTRLTVL.

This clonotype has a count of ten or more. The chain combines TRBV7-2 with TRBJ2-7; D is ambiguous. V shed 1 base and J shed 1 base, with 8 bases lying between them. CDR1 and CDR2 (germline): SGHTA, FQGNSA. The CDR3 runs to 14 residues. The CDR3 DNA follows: TGTGCCAGCAGCTTAGTTGATAGTTCCTACGAGCAGTACTTC. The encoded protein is CASSLVDSSYEQYF.

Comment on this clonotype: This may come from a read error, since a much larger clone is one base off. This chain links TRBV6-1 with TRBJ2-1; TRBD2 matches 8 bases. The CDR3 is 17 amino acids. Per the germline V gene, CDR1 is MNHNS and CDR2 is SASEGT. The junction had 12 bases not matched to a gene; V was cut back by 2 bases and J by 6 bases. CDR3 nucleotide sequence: TGTGCCAGCAGTGAACCTGCTGCTAGCGGGTCCCCCAATGAGCAGTTCTTC. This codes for CASSEPAASGSPNEQFF.

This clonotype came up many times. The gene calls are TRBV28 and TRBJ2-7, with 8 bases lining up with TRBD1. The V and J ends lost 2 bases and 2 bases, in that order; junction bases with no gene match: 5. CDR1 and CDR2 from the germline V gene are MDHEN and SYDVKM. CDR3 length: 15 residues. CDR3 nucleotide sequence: TGTGCCAGCAGTTTAGGGGACAGGCCCACCTACGAGCAGTACTTC. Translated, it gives CASSLGDRPTYEQYF.

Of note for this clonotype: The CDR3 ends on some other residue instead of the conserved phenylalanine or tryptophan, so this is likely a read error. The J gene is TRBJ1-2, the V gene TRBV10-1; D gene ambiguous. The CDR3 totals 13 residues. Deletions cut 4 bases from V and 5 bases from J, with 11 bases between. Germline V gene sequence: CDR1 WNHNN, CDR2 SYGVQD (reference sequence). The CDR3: CASSAGLLYGYTS. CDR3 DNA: TGCGCCAGCAGTGCCGGACTACTATATGGCTACACCTCC.